These 2 T cell receptor beta chains came from one sample sequenced in a study of human T cells and chemical hapten exposure. Time point denoted: patch test 1, 2 weeks after DPC sensitization. The treatment denotes: therapeutic diphenylcyclopropenone sensitization with weekly scalp DPC. One entry per CDR3 protein, called by TCRdb with MiXCR from the RACE reads. This table has nearly 350,000 distinct CDR3 sequences, under 8% appearing once. Material: whole blood, obtained in connection with sensitization to the hapten diphenylcyclopropenone (DPC). These receptor sequences come from a woman between 18 and 30 years old with alopecia areata. Some clones in this sample may be carry-over from other donors' samples.

The chain employs TRBV29-1 and TRBJ1-1; no definite D call. The V gene lost 6 bases and the J gene lost 5 bases, with 7 bases spanning the gap. The CDR3 totals 10 residues. CDR1 SQVTM and CDR2 ANQGSEA come from the germline V gene. The CDR3 region is CSVQKTEAFF. CDR3 DNA sequence: TGCAGCGTCCAAAAGACTGAAGCTTTCTTT.

The chain couples TRBV5-1 to TRBJ1-1; D gene unclear. Trimming took off 2 bases at V and 7 bases at J, with 9 bases between the two ends. Germline loops: CDR1 SGHRS, CDR2 YFSETQ. The CDR3 contains 12 residues. CDR3 region: CASSFAPFEAFF. The CDR3 DNA reads as TGCGCCAGCAGCTTTGCACCCTTTGAAGCTTTCTTT.